A single sample gave rise to the 32 T cell receptor beta chains below, sequenced in a study of HIV-infected patients and healthy controls. The repertoire came from unfractionated whole blood and reflected all unsorted peripheral T cells. Alpha and beta constant-region primers primed reverse transcription of approximately 460 ng RNA. Each of the alpha and beta chains got its own library through chain-specific third strand synthesis with indices. One entry per CDR3 protein, called by TCRdb with MiXCR from the 5' RACE reads. The data contain several thousand distinct CDR3 sequences, about an eighth of them singletons. Material: blood, obtained before antiretroviral therapy. These receptors all stem from an adult with HIV infection.

With respect to this clonotype: Mismatch with germline at one junction end may stem from a read error. This chain joins TRBV18 and TRBJ1-6; perhaps TRBD1 as D (5 bases). Germline V gene data show CDR1 as KGHSH and CDR2 as LQKENI. The CDR3 is made up of 18 amino acids. Written as DNA, the CDR3 is TGTGCCAGCTCACCGCTCCAGGGCAGTTCGGACTATAATTCACCACTCCACTTT. It specifies CASSPLQGSSDYNSPLHF. The entire variable domain, with the rest obtained from reference TRBV18 and TRBJ1-6, is as follows: NAGVMQNPRHLVRRRGQEARLRCSPMKGHSHVYWYRQLPEEGLKFMVYLQKENIIDESGMPKERFSAEFPKEGPSILRIQQVVRGDSAAYFCASSPLQGSSDYNSPLHFGNGTRLTVT.

This clonotype rates as medium-sized. The CDR3 DNA reads TGTGCCAGCAGGATAGCGGGAGTGGGCACAGATACGCAGTATTTT. This codes for CASRIAGVGTDTQYF. The chain recombines TRBV7-2 with TRBJ2-3; 9 bases match TRBD2. Looked up from germline, CDR1 is SGHTA and CDR2 is FQGNSA. CDR3 length: 15 amino acids. Germline trimming cut 6 bases from V and 1 base from J; bases unmatched to any gene: 5.

This clonotype is medium-sized within its sample. The genes are TRBV4-3 and TRBJ2-5, with D possibly being TRBD1 (5 bases). With 0 bases removed from V and 5 bases from J, the gap between germline ends came to 13 bases. The CDR3 extends over 15 amino acids. The germline V gene encodes CDR1 LGHNA and CDR2 YSLEER. The CDR3 DNA is TGCGCCAGCAGCCAAGATGCAGGGTCCCCGGAGACCCAGTACTTC. Encoded protein: CASSQDAGSPETQYF.

This clonotype was observed a few times. The chain couples TRBV6-5 to TRBJ1-6; 7 bases are shared with TRBD1. This CDR3 has 16 residues. V shed 8 bases, J shed 0 bases, and the junction held 7 bases outside the gene matches. The germline V gene has CDR1 MNHEY and CDR2 SVGAGI. CDR3 loop: CASGRQGTSYNSPLHF. Here the CDR3 DNA reads TGTGCCAGCGGAAGACAGGGAACCTCCTATAATTCACCCCTCCACTTT.

Worth noting for this clonotype: A much bigger clone sits one base away, suggesting this may be a read error. J is TRBJ2-5 and V is TRBV9, with 8 positions matching TRBD1. Germline assignment: CDR1 SGDLS and CDR2 YYNGEE. This CDR3 spans 15 amino acids. V lost 4 bases, J lost 2 bases, and 7 bases stayed unmatched. The CDR3 nucleotides are TGTGCCAGCAGCCCCCAGTGGGACAGGCAAGAGACCCAGTACTTC. Translating gives CASSPQWDRQETQYF.

This clonotype showed up many times. J is TRBJ2-7 and V is TRBV6-5; TRBD2 might be the D (6 bases). The V and J ends lost 4 bases and 5 bases respectively, with 15 bases between them. CDR1 and CDR2 (germline): MNHEY, SVGAGI. This CDR3 contains 14 residues. In DNA, the CDR3 is TGTGCCAGCAGTTCCCAGGGCGGGGCTCACGAGCAGTACTTC. Residues: CASSSQGGAHEQYF.

This clonotype counts as large. The chain recombines TRBV27 with TRBJ2-7; 7 positions match TRBD2. Germline-derived CDR1 and CDR2 are MNHEY and SMNVEV (reference sequence). CDR3 length: 15 amino acids. With 3 bases clipped from V and 2 bases from J, the junction kept 7 bases outside the gene matches. The CDR3 bases are TGTGCCAGCAGTTTGAAACGGGCGGGAGCCTACGAGCAGTACTTC. Its translation is CASSLKRAGAYEQYF.

This clonotype is labeled medium-sized. The chain employs TRBV5-1 and TRBJ2-5; D is perhaps TRBD1 or TRBD2 (5 bases each). CDR3 length: 14 residues. Germline V gene lookup returns CDR1 SGHRS and CDR2 YFSETQ. V lost 2 bases, J lost 1 base, and 9 bases lay in between. CDR3 coding DNA: TGCGCCAGCAGCTTCGGGGCAGCCCAAGAGACCCAGTACTTC. Residues: CASSFGAAQETQYF.

This chain connects TRBV19 to TRBJ1-5; D gene uncertain. Germline V gives CDR1 LNHDA, CDR2 SQIVND (reference sequence). This CDR3 comprises 17 residues. V shed 1 base and J shed 0 bases, with 13 bases lying between them. CDR3 region: CASSIVAAANSNQPQHF. In DNA, the CDR3 is TGTGCCAGTAGTATAGTGGCGGCAGCCAATAGCAATCAGCCCCAGCATTTT.

This clonotype was observed at least ten times. The CDR3 region is CASSEPRLAGGQETQYF. The CDR3 region has the DNA TGTGCCAGCAGTGAACCTCGACTAGCGGGGGGCCAAGAGACCCAGTACTTC. The rearrangement links TRBV6-1 to TRBJ2-5; 13 bases are shared with TRBD2. The CDR3 loop spans 17 amino acids. The V gene end was trimmed by 2 bases and the J gene end by 1 base; junction bases not matched to a gene: 4. Germline V gives CDR1 MNHNS, CDR2 SASEGT.

This clonotype is deemed large. The chain couples TRBV7-2 to TRBJ2-6; no firm D call. Deletions cut 3 bases from V and 4 bases from J, with 4 bases between. The CDR3 sequence is 13 residues long. Germline V gene lookup returns CDR1 SGHTA and CDR2 FQGNSA. The CDR3 loop reads CASSLGGANVLTF. The CDR3 bases are TGTGCCAGCAGCTTGGGAGGGGCCAACGTCCTGACTTTC. Complete variable domain (other parts from reference TRBV7-2 and TRBJ2-6): GAGVSQSPSNKVTEKGKDVELRCDPISGHTALYWYRQSLGQGLEFLIYFQGNSAPDKSGLPSDRFSAERTGGSVSTLTIQRTQQEDSAVYLCASSLGGANVLTFGAGSRLTVL.

This clonotype came up many times. The DNA for the CDR3 is TGCAGCGTTGTCCCTCGTGATGAGCAGTTCTTC. This encodes CSVVPRDEQFF. The chain carries TRBV29-1 and TRBJ2-1, with unresolved D. V was trimmed by 4 bases and J by 8 bases, leaving 9 bases between them. The length of the CDR3 is 11 residues. In germline, CDR1 is SQVTM, CDR2 ANQGSEA.

By frequency in the sample, this clonotype is medium-sized. The V and J genes are TRBV5-6 and TRBJ1-1, with D hard to call. Trimming pared 0 bases from V and 3 bases from J, leaving 12 bases between. Germline CDR1 reads SGHDT; CDR2 reads YYEEEE. The CDR3 loop spans 15 amino acids. This chain's CDR3 is CASSLVPPLDTEAFF. The CDR3 bases are TGTGCCAGCAGCTTGGTGCCTCCGCTTGACACTGAAGCTTTCTTT.

This clonotype counts as medium-sized. V is TRBV20-1 and J is TRBJ1-1; unclear D gene. The V end lost 5 bases, the J end lost 4 bases, and 14 bases lay between the germline ends. Germline-derived CDR1 and CDR2 are DFQATT and SNEGSKA (reference sequence). This CDR3 has 13 residues. The CDR3 DNA sequence: TGCAGTGCTGAGGCCTCGCCAACCACTGAAGCTTTCTTT. This translates into CSAEASPTTEAFF.

The chain combines TRBV9 with TRBJ1-2; D possibly corresponds to TRBD1 (5 bases). V lost 0 bases, J lost 5 bases, and 11 bases lay in between. The CDR3 is made up of 14 amino acids. Germline lookup yields CDR1 SGDLS and CDR2 YYNGEE. The CDR3 loop reads CASSVGGGEYGYTF. The CDR3 DNA reads as TGTGCCAGCAGCGTAGGAGGAGGGGAGTATGGCTACACCTTC. Supplemented by reference TRBV9 and TRBJ1-2, the full variable domain reads DSGVTQTPKHLITATGQRVTLRCSPRSGDLSVYWYQQSLDQGLQFLIQYYNGEERAKGNILERFSAQQFPDLHSELNLSSLELGDSALYFCASSVGGGEYGYTFGSGTRLTVV.

Concerning this clonotype itself: A clone one base away is much larger, so this may be a read error. The gene calls are TRBV14 and TRBJ2-2, with TRBD1 matching over 8 bases. This CDR3 region has 13 residues. Germline V gene sequence: CDR1 SGHDN, CDR2 FVKESK. CDR3 bases: TGTGCCAGCAAGGACAGGGACACCGGGGAGATGTTTTTT. Amino acid sequence: CASKDRDTGEMFF.

V is TRBV4-3 and J is TRBJ2-7; either TRBD1 or TRBD2 may fit D (5 bases each). Germline assignment: CDR1 LGHNA and CDR2 YSLEER. The CDR3 sequence is 19 residues long. V dropped 1 base and J dropped 0 bases, with 22 bases sitting between them. The CDR3 region is CASSQALLPGPQSSYEQYF. As DNA, the CDR3 is TGCGCCAGCAGCCAAGCCCTCCTCCCGGGACCCCAGAGCTCCTACGAGCAGTACTTC.

Comments on this clonotype: This may stem from a read error, because a much larger clone lies one nucleotide away. The chain carries TRBV19 and TRBJ2-7; 7 bases fit TRBD1. Germline V gene data show CDR1 as LNHDA and CDR2 as SQIVND (reference sequence). This CDR3 has 14 residues. CDR3 in DNA: TGTGCCAGTAGTGCTAGGGACAGATCCTACGAGAAGTACTTC. Its protein is CASSARDRSYEKYF.

This clonotype rates as large. The chain couples TRBV4-2 to TRBJ2-7; 8 bases agree with TRBD1. Looked up from germline, CDR1 is LGHNA and CDR2 is YNFKEQ. The V gene end was trimmed by 4 bases and the J gene end by 5 bases; junction bases not matched to a gene: 10. The CDR3 is 15 amino acids. CDR3 sequence reads: CASSLTVDRVHEQYF. Here the CDR3 DNA reads TGTGCCAGCAGCCTTACCGTGGACAGGGTCCACGAGCAGTACTTC.

In its sample, this clonotype is medium-sized. This sequence joins TRBV19 and TRBJ1-5; 7 positions match TRBD1. The V segment lost 5 bases and the J segment 3 bases; nucleotides outside the gene matches: 10. The germline gives CDR1 LNHDA, CDR2 SQIVND (reference sequence). The CDR3 sequence is 16 residues long. CDR3 nucleotides: TGTGCCAGTAGTGGCGGCAGGGGGGTTTCCAATCAGCCCCAGCATTTT. Amino acid sequence: CASSGGRGVSNQPQHF.

By share, this clonotype counts as medium-sized. CDR3 sequence (DNA): TGTGCCAGTAGTCTGGGCTTCGGGACTGAAGCTTTCTTT. Protein sequence: CASSLGFGTEAFF. This chain joins TRBV19 and TRBJ1-1; the D is unclear. Germline V CDR1 and CDR2: LNHDA, SQIVND (reference sequence). This CDR3 contains 13 residues. Trimming pared 5 bases from V and 5 bases from J, leaving 12 bases between.

Only a few counts were recorded for this clonotype. The chain couples TRBV6-5 to TRBJ2-5; possible D gene TRBD1, 6 bases. The V end lost 2 bases, the J end lost 5 bases, and 9 bases lay between the germline ends. The CDR3 is 13 residues long. Germline loops: CDR1 MNHEY, CDR2 SVGAGI. The CDR3 DNA sequence: TGTGCCAGCAGTTACGGGGGCTGGGAGACCCAGTACTTC. Its protein is CASSYGGWETQYF.

This clonotype was seen ten or more times. V gene TRBV29-1 combines with J gene TRBJ2-7; 10 bases agree with TRBD2. The CDR3 is 15 amino acids. Germline CDR1 SQVTM, CDR2 ANQGSEA. Trimming at V came to 3 bases and at J to 2 bases, leaving 7 bases not matched to a gene. CDR3 DNA: TGCAGCGTTGACCTTCTAGCGGGGGTAGCCTACGAGCAGTACTTC. It codes for CSVDLLAGVAYEQYF.

This clonotype is termed medium-sized. The V call is TRBV18, the J call TRBJ1-1; 7 bases fit TRBD1. J gave up 2 bases and V 1 base, and 1 base lay outside the gene matches. The CDR3 sequence is 14 residues long. Germline loops: CDR1 KGHSH, CDR2 LQKENI. Written as DNA, the CDR3 is TGTGCCAGCTCACCACAGGGGGCTAACACTGAAGCTTTCTTT. This translates into CASSPQGANTEAFF.

J is TRBJ2-3 and V is TRBV7-2; D is undetermined. V was shortened by 8 bases and J by 2 bases, with 8 bases between the two germline ends. CDR1 is SGHTA and CDR2 is FQGNSA in the germline V gene. This CDR3 has 12 residues. Written as DNA, the CDR3 is TGTGCCAGCGGAAAAGACACAGATACGCAGTATTTT. Amino acids: CASGKDTDTQYF.

Remarks on this clonotype: A much larger clone lies a single base off, so this may be a read error. This chain uses TRBV21-1 with TRBJ1-5; the table names TRBD1, a call not compared with the DNA. TRBV21-1 is a pseudogene locus. The CDR3 sequence is 16 residues long. The CDR3 coding sequence is TGTGCCAGCAGCAAGGATTCGACAGATAGCAATCAGCCCAAGCATTTT. It encodes CASSKDSTDSNQPKHF.

By frequency in the sample, this clonotype is medium-sized. The rearrangement uses TRBV29-1 and TRBJ2-7; D gene unclear. Germline loops: CDR1 SQVTM, CDR2 ANQGSEA. This CDR3 is built from 11 residues. V was shortened by 3 bases and J by 5 bases, with 8 bases between the two germline ends. The DNA of the CDR3 is TGCAGCGTTGATAAGTCGGACGAGCAGTACTTC. This codes for CSVDKSDEQYF.

This clonotype was detected ten times or more. The chain combines TRBV7-2 with TRBJ1-5; tentatively, D is TRBD1 (6 bases). CDR1 SGHTA and CDR2 FQGNSA come from the germline V gene. V lost 2 bases, J lost 9 bases, and 26 bases lay in between. This CDR3 is built from 18 residues. CDR3 nucleotides: TGTGCCAGCAGCTTACCACCAACGCCTCAGGGGTTCCCTAGGCCCCAGCATTTT. Its translation is CASSLPPTPQGFPRPQHF.

This clonotype has just a few counts. This chain connects TRBV6-6 to TRBJ2-5; 11 nucleotides match TRBD2. Per germline, CDR1 MNHNY and CDR2 SVGAGI (reference sequence). V was clipped by 5 bases and J by 1 base; unmatched bases: 6. The CDR3 is 16 amino acids. For the CDR3, the DNA is TGTGCCAGCAGTACCGGGACTAGCGGATTCCAAGAGACCCAGTACTTC. Translation: CASSTGTSGFQETQYF.

Of note for this clonotype: This sequence may be a read error, since a much larger clone differs from it by one base. This chain links TRBV24-1 with TRBJ2-5; tentative D call: TRBD2 (6 bases). The CDR3 consists of 14 residues. V lost 1 base to trimming and J lost 2 bases, with 7 bases between them. The germline V gene encodes CDR1 KGHDR and CDR2 SFDVKD. CDR3 loop: CATSDFGRQETQYF. In nucleotides, the CDR3 is TGTGCCACCAGTGATTTCGGGAGACAAGAGACCCAGTACTTC.

This clonotype showed up many times. Here the CDR3 DNA reads TGTGCCAGCAGCCAAGACCGGGACGGAACCGCGAACACCGGGGAGCTGTTTTTT. It specifies CASSQDRDGTANTGELFF. The V call is TRBV3-1, the J call TRBJ2-2; D is perhaps TRBD1 or TRBD2 (5 bases each). Germline V gene lookup returns CDR1 LGHDT and CDR2 YNNKEL (reference sequence). The CDR3 consists of 18 residues. V lost 0 bases, J lost 0 bases, and 14 bases lay in between.

In this sample, this clonotype turned up many times. This sequence joins TRBV19 and TRBJ1-1; D is possibly TRBD1 (5 bases). V was trimmed by 3 bases and J by 0 bases, leaving 8 bases between them. In germline, CDR1 is LNHDA, CDR2 SQIVND (reference sequence). The CDR3 runs 14 residues. The CDR3 DNA is TGTGCCAGTAGTATGCGGGGCCTGAACACTGAAGCTTTCTTT. Translation: CASSMRGLNTEAFF.